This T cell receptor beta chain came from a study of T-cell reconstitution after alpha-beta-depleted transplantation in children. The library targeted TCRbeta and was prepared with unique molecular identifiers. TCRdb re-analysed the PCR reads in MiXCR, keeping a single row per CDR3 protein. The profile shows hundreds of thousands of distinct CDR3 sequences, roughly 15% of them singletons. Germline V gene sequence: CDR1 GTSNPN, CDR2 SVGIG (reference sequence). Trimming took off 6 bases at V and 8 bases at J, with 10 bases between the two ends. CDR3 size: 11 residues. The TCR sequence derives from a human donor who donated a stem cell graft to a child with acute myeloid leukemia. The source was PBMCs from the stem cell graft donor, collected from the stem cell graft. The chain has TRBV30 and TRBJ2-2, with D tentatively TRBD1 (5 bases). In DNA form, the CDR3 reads TGTGCCTGCCAGGGTTCGGGGGAGCTGTTTTTT. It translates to CACQGSGELFF.